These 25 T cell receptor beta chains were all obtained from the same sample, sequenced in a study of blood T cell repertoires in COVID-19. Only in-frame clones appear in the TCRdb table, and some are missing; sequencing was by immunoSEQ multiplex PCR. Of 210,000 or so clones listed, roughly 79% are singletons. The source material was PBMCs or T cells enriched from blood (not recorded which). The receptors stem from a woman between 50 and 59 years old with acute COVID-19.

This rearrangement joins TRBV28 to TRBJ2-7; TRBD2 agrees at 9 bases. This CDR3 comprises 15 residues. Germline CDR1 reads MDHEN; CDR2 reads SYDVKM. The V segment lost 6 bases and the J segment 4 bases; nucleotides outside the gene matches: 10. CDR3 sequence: CASRAAAGGAYEQYF. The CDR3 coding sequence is TGTGCCAGCAGGGCAGCAGCGGGAGGCGCTTACGAGCAGTACTTC.

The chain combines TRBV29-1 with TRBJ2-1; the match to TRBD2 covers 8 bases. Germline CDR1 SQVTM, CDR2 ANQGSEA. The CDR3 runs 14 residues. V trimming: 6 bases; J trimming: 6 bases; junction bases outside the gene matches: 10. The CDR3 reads CSVLRGGRGNEQFF. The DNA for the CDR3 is TGCAGCGTATTACGGGGGGGGAGAGGCAATGAGCAGTTCTTC.

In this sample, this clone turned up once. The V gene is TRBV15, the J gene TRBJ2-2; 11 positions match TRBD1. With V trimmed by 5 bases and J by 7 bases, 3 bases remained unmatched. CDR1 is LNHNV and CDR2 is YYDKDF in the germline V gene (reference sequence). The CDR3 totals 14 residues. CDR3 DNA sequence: TGTGCCACCAGCGGACAGGGGGCGGGCGGGGAGCTGTTTTTT. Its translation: CATSGQGAGGELFF. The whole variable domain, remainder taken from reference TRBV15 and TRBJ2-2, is DAMVIQNPRYQVTQFGKPVTLSCSQTLNHNVMYWYQQKSSQAPKLLFHYYDKDFNNEADTPDNFQSRRPNTSFCFLDIRSPGLGDTAMYLCATSGQGAGGELFFGEGSRLTVL.

CDR3 sequence: CASSLGRASGPTYEQYF. Here the CDR3 DNA reads TGTGCCAGCAGCTTGGGGCGGGCTAGCGGGCCTACCTACGAGCAGTACTTC. The chain uses TRBV5-6 and TRBJ2-7, with TRBD2 identical over 8 bases. V dropped 0 bases and J dropped 2; count of bases not matched to a gene: 10. There are 17 residues in the CDR3. Germline values: CDR1 SGHDT, CDR2 YYEEEE.

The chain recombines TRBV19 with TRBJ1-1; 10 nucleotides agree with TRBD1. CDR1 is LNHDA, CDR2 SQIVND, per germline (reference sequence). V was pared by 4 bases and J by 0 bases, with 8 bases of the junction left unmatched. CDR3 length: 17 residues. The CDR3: CASSTGTGAGVNTEAFF. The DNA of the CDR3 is TGTGCCAGTAGTACCGGGACAGGGGCAGGGGTGAACACTGAAGCTTTCTTT.

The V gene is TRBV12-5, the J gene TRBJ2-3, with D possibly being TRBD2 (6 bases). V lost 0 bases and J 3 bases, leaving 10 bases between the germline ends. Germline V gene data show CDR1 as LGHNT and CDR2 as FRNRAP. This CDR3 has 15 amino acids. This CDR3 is CASGLVWGDTDTQYF. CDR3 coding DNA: TGTGCTAGTGGTTTGGTCTGGGGGGATACAGATACGCAGTATTTT.

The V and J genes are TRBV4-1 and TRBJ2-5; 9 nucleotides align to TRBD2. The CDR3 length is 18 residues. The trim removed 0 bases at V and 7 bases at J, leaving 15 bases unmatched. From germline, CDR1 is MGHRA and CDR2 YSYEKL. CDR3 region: CASSQDMREAGGGGTQYF. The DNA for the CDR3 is TGCGCCAGCAGCCAAGATATGCGCGAAGCGGGAGGTGGGGGGACCCAGTACTTC.

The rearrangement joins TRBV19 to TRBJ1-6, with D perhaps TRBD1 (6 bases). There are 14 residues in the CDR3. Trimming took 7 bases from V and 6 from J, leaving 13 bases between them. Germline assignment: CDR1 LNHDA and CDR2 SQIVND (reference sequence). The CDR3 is CASKETGLNSPLHF. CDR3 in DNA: TGTGCCAGTAAAGAGACAGGCCTTAATTCACCCCTCCACTTT.

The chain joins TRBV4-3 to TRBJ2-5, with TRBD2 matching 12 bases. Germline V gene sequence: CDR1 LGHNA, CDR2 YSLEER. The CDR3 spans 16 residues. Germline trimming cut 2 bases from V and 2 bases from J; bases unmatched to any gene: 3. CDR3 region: CASSQSTSGGQETQYF. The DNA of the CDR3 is TGCGCCAGCAGCCAATCGACTAGCGGGGGACAAGAGACCCAGTACTTC.

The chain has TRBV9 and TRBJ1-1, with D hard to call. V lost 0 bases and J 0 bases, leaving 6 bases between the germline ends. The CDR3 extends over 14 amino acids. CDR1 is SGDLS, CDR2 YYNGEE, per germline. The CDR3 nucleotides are TGTGCCAGCAGCGTAGTAGAAATGAACACTGAAGCTTTCTTT. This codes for CASSVVEMNTEAFF.

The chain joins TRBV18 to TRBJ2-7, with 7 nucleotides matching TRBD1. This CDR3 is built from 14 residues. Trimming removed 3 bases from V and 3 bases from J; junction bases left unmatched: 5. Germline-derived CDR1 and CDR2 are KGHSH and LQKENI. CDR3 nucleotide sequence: TGTGCCAGCTCACCGAACAGGGGTAGCTACGAGCAGTACTTC. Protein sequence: CASSPNRGSYEQYF. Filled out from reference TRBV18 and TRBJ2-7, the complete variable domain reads NAGVMQNPRHLVRRRGQEARLRCSPMKGHSHVYWYRQLPEEGLKFMVYLQKENIIDESGMPKERFSAEFPKEGPSILRIQQVVRGDSAAYFCASSPNRGSYEQYFGPGTRLTVT.

CDR3 sequence: CASSQVFREGRPEKLFF. In nucleotides, the CDR3 is TGCGCCAGCAGCCAAGTTTTTCGTGAAGGGAGGCCCGAAAAACTGTTTTTT. The V gene is TRBV4-1, the J gene TRBJ1-4; D gene ambiguous. The length of the CDR3 is 17 residues. Trimming removed 1 base at V and 8 bases at J, with 20 bases between. Germline loops: CDR1 MGHRA, CDR2 YSYEKL.

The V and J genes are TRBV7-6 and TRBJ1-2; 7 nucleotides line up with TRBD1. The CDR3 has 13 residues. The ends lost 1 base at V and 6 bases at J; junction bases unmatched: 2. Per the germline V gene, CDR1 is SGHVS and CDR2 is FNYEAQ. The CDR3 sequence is CASSLGGGNGYTF. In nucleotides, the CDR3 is TGTGCCAGCAGCTTAGGAGGGGGCAATGGCTACACCTTC.

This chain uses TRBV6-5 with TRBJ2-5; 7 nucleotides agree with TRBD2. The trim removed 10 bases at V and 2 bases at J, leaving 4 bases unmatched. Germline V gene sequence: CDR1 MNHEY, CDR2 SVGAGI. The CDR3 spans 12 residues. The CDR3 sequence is CAIGGTQETQYF. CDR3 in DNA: TGTGCCATCGGGGGGACGCAAGAGACCCAGTACTTC.

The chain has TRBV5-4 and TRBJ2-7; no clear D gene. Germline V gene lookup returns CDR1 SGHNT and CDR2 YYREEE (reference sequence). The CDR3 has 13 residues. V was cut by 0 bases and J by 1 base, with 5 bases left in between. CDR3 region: CASSLAFSYEQYF. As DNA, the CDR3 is TGTGCCAGCAGCTTGGCGTTTTCCTACGAGCAGTACTTC.

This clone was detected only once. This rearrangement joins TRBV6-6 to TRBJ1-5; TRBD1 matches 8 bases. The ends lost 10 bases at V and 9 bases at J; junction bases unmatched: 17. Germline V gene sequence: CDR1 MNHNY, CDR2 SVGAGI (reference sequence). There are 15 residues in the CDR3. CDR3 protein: CATRPGQGERAPQHF. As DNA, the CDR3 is TGTGCCACCCGACCTGGACAGGGCGAACGGGCGCCCCAGCATTTT.

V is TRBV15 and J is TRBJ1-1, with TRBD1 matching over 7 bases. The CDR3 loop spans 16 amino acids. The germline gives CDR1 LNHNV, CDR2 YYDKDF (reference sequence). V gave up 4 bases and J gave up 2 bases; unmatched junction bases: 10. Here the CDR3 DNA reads TGTGCCACCAGCAAAGACAGGGTTTGGGGAAACACTGAAGCTTTCTTT. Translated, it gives CATSKDRVWGNTEAFF.

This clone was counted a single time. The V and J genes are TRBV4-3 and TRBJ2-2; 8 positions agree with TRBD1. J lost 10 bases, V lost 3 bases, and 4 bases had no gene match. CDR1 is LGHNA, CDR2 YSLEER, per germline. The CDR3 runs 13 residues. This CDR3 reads CASSQETGEELFF. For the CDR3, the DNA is TGCGCCAGCAGCCAGGAGACAGGGGAGGAGCTGTTTTTT.

This CDR3 reads CAIRRETYEQYF. The CDR3 DNA follows: TGTGCCATCCGCAGGGAAACCTACGAGCAGTACTTC. This sequence joins TRBV10-3 and TRBJ2-7; possibly TRBD1 for D (5 bases). V shed 8 bases and J shed 2 bases, with 10 bases lying between them. Germline CDR1 ENHRY, CDR2 SYGVKD. The CDR3 has 12 residues.

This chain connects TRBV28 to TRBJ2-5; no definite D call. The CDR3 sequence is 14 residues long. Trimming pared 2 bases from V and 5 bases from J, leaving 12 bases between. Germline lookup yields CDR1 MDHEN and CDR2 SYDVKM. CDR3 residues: CASSLGLTWETQYF. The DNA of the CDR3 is TGTGCCAGCAGTTTAGGTCTTACATGGGAGACCCAGTACTTC.

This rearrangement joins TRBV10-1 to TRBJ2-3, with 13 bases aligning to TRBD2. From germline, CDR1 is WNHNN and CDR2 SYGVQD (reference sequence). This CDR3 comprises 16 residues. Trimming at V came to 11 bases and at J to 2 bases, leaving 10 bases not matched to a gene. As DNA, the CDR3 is TGCGCCGGTACTAGCGGGAGGGCGACAAACACAGATACGCAGTATTTT. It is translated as CAGTSGRATNTDTQYF.

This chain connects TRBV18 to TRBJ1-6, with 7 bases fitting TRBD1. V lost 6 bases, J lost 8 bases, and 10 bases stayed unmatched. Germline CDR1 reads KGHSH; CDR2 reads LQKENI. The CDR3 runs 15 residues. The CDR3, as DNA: TGTGCCAGCTCGCGACAGGGCGAGGAATATTCACCCCTCCACTTT. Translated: CASSRQGEEYSPLHF.

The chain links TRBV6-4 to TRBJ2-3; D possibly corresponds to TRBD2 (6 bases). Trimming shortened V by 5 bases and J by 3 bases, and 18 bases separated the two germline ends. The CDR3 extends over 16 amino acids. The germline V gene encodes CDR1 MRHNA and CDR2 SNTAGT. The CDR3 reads CASSPRGGFGTDTQYF. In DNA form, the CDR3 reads TGTGCCAGCAGTCCACGGGGAGGCTTTGGTACAGATACGCAGTATTTT.

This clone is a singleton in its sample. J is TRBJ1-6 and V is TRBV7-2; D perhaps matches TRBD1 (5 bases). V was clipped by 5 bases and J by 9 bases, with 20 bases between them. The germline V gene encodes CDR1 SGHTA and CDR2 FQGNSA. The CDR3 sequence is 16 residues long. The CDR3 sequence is CASSPQPGLEGSPLHF. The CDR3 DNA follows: TGTGCCAGCAGCCCTCAGCCGGGACTTGAGGGTTCACCCCTCCACTTT.

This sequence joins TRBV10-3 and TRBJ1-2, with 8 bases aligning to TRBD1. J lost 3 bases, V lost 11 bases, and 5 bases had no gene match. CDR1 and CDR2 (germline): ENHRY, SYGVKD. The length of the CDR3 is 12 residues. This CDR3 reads CAFQGADYGYTF. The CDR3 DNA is TGTGCCTTCCAGGGGGCCGACTATGGCTACACCTTC.